The T cell receptor (beta chain) described here comes from a study of T cell responses to AZD1222 COVID-19 vaccine. Using immunoSEQ multiplex PCR, the repertoire was profiled, and TCRdb retains in-frame clones only, with some absent. The repertoire consists of 110,000 to 150,000 clones, with about nine tenths occurring once and the leading ten covering around 2.1%. The CDR3 consists of 13 residues. Germline loops: CDR1 SNHLY, CDR2 FYNNEI. Trimming cost V 4 bases and J 9 bases, with 10 bases left between them. The sample consisted of peripheral blood, taken 28 days after the second AZD1222 dose. The gene calls are TRBV2 and TRBJ1-6; D is possibly TRBD1 (6 bases). The clonotype originates from an adult who received the AZD1222 COVID-19 vaccine. Here the CDR3 reads CASSVDRFSPLHF. The CDR3 DNA is TGTGCCAGCAGTGTAGACAGGTTTTCACCCCTCCACTTT.